Each of the 11 T cell receptor beta chains below was sequenced from the same sample in a study of cytomegalovirus exposure and HLA in healthy donors. 60 Vbeta and 13 Jbeta primers were used in PCR. Only in-frame clones appear in the TCRdb table, and some are missing; sequencing was by immunoSEQ multiplex PCR. The table shows some 52,000 clones, with roughly 73% occurring only once. The sequenced sample was PBMCs. The receptors stem from a man aged 18 to 29 in good health and CMV-seronegative.

The V and J genes are TRBV29-1 and TRBJ2-7; D may be TRBD1 (5 bases). V shed 6 bases and J shed 0 bases, with 12 bases lying between them. CDR1 is SQVTM, CDR2 ANQGSEA, per germline. The CDR3 extends over 13 amino acids. CDR3 DNA sequence: TGCAGCGTCAGACAGAAAAGCTCCTACGAGCAGTACTTC. It is translated as CSVRQKSSYEQYF.

The chain has TRBV6-5 and TRBJ2-1; no definite D call. The CDR3 totals 13 residues. Germline lookup yields CDR1 MNHEY and CDR2 SVGAGI. Trimming took off 6 bases at V and 6 bases at J, with 12 bases between the two ends. CDR3 protein: CASRSLASNEQFF. The CDR3 nucleotides are TGTGCCAGCAGGTCCCTCGCCAGCAATGAGCAGTTCTTC.

This clone has a handful of counts. This chain links TRBV5-1 with TRBJ2-1, with 11 bases lining up with TRBD2. The trim removed 0 bases at V and 6 bases at J, leaving 11 bases unmatched. The CDR3 sequence is 18 residues long. Per the germline V gene, CDR1 is SGHRS and CDR2 is YFSETQ. CDR3 protein: CASSLVRLGLAGGNEQFF. CDR3 nucleotide sequence: TGCGCCAGCAGCTTGGTCCGTCTCGGGCTAGCGGGAGGCAATGAGCAGTTCTTC. The whole variable domain, remainder taken from reference TRBV5-1 and TRBJ2-1, is KAGVTQTPRYLIKTRGQQVTLSCSPISGHRSVSWYQQTPGQGLQFLFEYFSETQRNKGNFPGRFSGRQFSNSRSEMNVSTLELGDSALYLCASSLVRLGLAGGNEQFFGPGTRLTVL.

This clone was picked up a small number of times. The gene calls are TRBV30 and TRBJ2-1, with D maybe TRBD2 (6 bases). CDR1 GTSNPN and CDR2 SVGIG come from the germline V gene (reference sequence). The CDR3 runs 14 residues. V lost 0 bases and J 4 bases, leaving 10 bases between the germline ends. The CDR3, as DNA: TGTGCCTGGAGTGTAGTGCGGGATTACAATGAGCAGTTCTTC. Protein: CAWSVVRDYNEQFF.

This clone has only a few counts. The V call is TRBV29-1, the J call TRBJ1-5; maybe TRBD1 (5 bases). The germline V and J ends were trimmed by 4 bases and 6 bases, with 16 bases remaining between them. Looked up from germline, CDR1 is SQVTM and CDR2 is ANQGSEA. CDR3 size: 14 residues. CDR3 amino acids: CSVGIGSGGQPQHF. The CDR3 DNA reads as TGCAGCGTTGGTATCGGGAGCGGGGGTCAGCCCCAGCATTTT.

The rearrangement uses TRBV4-3 and TRBJ2-1, with a weak D call TRBD1 (5 bases). The length of the CDR3 is 16 residues. In germline, CDR1 is LGHNA, CDR2 YSLEER. Trimming took 0 bases from V and 2 from J, leaving 11 bases between them. CDR3 nucleotides: TGCGCCAGCAGCCAAGATGTAGCAGGGACCTACAATGAGCAGTTCTTC. It yields the protein CASSQDVAGTYNEQFF.

V and J are TRBV29-1 and TRBJ1-2, with D maybe TRBD1 (6 bases). The germline CDR1 and CDR2 sequences are SQVTM and ANQGSEA. V lost 3 bases to trimming and J lost 7 bases, with 15 bases between them. The CDR3 spans 13 residues. The CDR3 here is CSVEGQGLSGYTF. As DNA, the CDR3 is TGCAGCGTTGAGGGGCAGGGGTTGAGTGGCTACACCTTC.

This clone came up a few times. The rearrangement links TRBV29-1 to TRBJ2-1, with 10 positions matching TRBD2. The CDR3 length is 13 residues. Per the germline V gene, CDR1 is SQVTM and CDR2 is ANQGSEA. Losses at the gene ends were 6 bases for V and 8 bases for J; bases not matched to a gene: 7. The CDR3 spells CSVWASGRYEQFF. As DNA, the CDR3 is TGCAGCGTGTGGGCTAGCGGGAGATATGAGCAGTTCTTC.

The chain is built from TRBV28 and TRBJ2-2; D not certain. CDR3 length: 16 residues. CDR1 is MDHEN and CDR2 is SYDVKM in the germline V gene. Trimming pared 6 bases from V and 2 bases from J, leaving 16 bases between. CDR3 amino acids: CASSHPRDTNTGELFF. CDR3 coding DNA: TGTGCCAGCAGCCACCCCAGAGACACTAACACCGGGGAGCTGTTTTTT.

This rearrangement joins TRBV6-6 to TRBJ2-5, with D uncertain. V lost 4 bases, J lost 5 bases, and 8 bases lay in between. Germline V gene lookup returns CDR1 MNHNY and CDR2 SVGAGI (reference sequence). The length of the CDR3 is 12 residues. The CDR3 loop is CASSLARETQYF. The CDR3 DNA follows: TGTGCCAGCAGTTTGGCACGCGAGACCCAGTACTTC.

The V call is TRBV10-3, the J call TRBJ1-4, with D possibly being TRBD1 (5 bases). V was pared by 4 bases and J by 5 bases, with 11 bases between. Germline V gene sequence: CDR1 ENHRY, CDR2 SYGVKD. The CDR3 has 14 amino acids. The CDR3 sequence is CAISGQPKNEKLFF. CDR3 in DNA: TGTGCCATCAGTGGACAGCCGAAAAATGAAAAACTGTTTTTT.